This T cell receptor beta chain was recorded in a study of shared clonotypes between healthy human individuals. At the level of the study: For every donor, three CD4 naive, three CD4 memory, two CD8 naive and one CD8 memory plates were used.

This CDR3 spans 16 amino acids. Trimming took 1 base from V and 2 from J; bases not matched to a gene: 2. Germline V gene lookup returns CDR1 SGHTA and CDR2 FQGNSA. TCRdb's copy holds only in-frame clones and misses some; the assay was immunoSEQ multiplex PCR. The table lists approximately 2.4 million clones, approximately 95% of them singletons, with roughly 0.13% in the top ten. In regard to this clone: At the DNA level, this CDR3 is encoded by other sequences in the same sample as well.

This sequence joins TRBV7-2 and TRBJ2-2; 9 nucleotides line up with TRBD2. This TCR was recovered from a man younger than 35 in good health. Sequenced input: naive CD4+ T cells sorted from blood. Subset meaning: CD45RA+ positively selected. CDR3 in amino acids: CASSLVAGANTGELFF. CDR3 DNA sequence: TGTGCCAGCAGCTTAGTAGCGGGAGCTAACACCGGGGAGCTGTTTTTT.